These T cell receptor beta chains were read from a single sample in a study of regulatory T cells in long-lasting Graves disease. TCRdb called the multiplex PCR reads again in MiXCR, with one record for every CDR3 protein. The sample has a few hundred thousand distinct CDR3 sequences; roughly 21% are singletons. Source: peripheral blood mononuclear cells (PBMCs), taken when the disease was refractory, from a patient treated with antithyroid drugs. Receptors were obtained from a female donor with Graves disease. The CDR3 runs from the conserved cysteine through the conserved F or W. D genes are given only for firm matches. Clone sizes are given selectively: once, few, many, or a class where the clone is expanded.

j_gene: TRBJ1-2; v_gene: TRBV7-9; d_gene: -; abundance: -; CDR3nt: TGTGCCAGCAGCCCCCAGGGGTTTAACTATGGCTACACCTTC; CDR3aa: CASSPQGFNYGYTF
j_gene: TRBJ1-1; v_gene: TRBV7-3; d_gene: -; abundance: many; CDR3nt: TGTGCCAGCAGCTTAACAAGGTTTACTGAAGCTTTCTTT; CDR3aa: CASSLTRFTEAFF
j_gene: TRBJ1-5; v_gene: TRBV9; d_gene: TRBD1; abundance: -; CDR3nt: TGTGCCAGCCGGCAGTCCCGGGACAGGGATCAGCCCCAGCATTTT; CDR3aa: CASRQSRDRDQPQHF
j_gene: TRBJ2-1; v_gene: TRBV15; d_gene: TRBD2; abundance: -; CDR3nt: TGTGCCGTAGGAGGCGGGGGGGAAAACAATGAGCAGTTCTTC; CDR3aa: CAVGGGGENNEQFF
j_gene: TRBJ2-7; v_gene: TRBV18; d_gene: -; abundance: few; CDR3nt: TGTGCCAGCAGCGGACAGACAAGCTCCTACGAGCAGTACTTC; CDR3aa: CASSGQTSSYEQYF
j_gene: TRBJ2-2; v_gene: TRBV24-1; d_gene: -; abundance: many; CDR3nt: TGTGCCACCAGTGCTGGGGCAGGCCCCCGTCGGGAGCTGTTTTTT; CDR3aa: CATSAGAGPRRELFF
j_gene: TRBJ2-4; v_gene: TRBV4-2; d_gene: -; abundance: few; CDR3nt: TGTGCCAGCAGCCAAGATGAAGTTTCGGGAAACATTCAGTACTTC; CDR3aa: CASSQDEVSGNIQYF
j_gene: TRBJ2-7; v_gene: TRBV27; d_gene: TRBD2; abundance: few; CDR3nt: TGTGCCAGCAGGCCGGGACTAGGAGTTTCTGAGCAGTACTTC; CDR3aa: CASRPGLGVSEQYF
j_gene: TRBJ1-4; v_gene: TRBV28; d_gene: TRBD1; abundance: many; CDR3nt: TGTGCCAGCAGCCTGGGACAGAGTGAAAAACTGTTTTTT; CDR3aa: CASSLGQSEKLFF
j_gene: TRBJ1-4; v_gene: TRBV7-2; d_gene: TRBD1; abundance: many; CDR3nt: TGTGCCAGCAGCTTAACCCCGGGACAGGTTAATGAAAAACTGTTTTTT; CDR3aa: CASSLTPGQVNEKLFF
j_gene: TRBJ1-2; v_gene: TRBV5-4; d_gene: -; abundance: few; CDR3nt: TGTGCCAGCAGCTTGGCCTGGCAGGGGACTCCTTCTAACTATGGCTACACCTTC; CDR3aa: CASSLAWQGTPSNYGYTF
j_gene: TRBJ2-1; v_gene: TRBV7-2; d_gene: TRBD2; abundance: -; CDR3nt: TGTGCCAGCAGCTCCCCCCGGGGGTCGGGAGGGTCCTACAATGAGCAGTTCTTC; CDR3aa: CASSSPRGSGGSYNEQFF
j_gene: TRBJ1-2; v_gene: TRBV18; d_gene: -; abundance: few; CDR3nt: TGTGCCAGCTCACCGTCGGACATCCCGCTCGGGTACACCTTC; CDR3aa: CASSPSDIPLGYTF
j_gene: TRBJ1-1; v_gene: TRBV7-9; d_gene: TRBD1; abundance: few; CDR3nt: TGTGCCAGCAGTACTACAGGGGGTGGTAGAACTGAAGCTTTCTTT; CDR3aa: CASSTTGGGRTEAFF
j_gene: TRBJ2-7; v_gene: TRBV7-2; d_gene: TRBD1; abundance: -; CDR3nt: TGTGCCAGCAGCTTCCCGGACAGGGTCGGTTCCTACGAGCAGTACTTC; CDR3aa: CASSFPDRVGSYEQYF
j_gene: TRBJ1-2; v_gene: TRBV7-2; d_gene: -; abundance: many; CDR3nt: TGTGCCAGCAGCTCCCAGAGGGAAGGCTACACCTTC; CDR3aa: CASSSQREGYTF
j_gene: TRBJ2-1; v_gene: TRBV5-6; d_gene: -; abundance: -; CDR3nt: TGTGCCAGCAGCTTCAGCGATGAGCAGTTCTTC; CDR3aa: CASSFSDEQFF
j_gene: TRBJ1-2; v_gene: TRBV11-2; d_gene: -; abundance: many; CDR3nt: TGTGCCAGCACTACCTGGGGGAGCGGCTACACCTTC; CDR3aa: CASTTWGSGYTF
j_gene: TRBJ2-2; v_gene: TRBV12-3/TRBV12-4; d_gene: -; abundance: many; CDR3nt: TGTGCCAGCAGTTTCTATGAATCCGGGGAGCTGTTTTTT; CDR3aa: CASSFYESGELFF
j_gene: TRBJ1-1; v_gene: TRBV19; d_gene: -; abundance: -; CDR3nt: TGTGCCAGTAGTATGAAATTCGGACCGTTGGGCACTGAAGCTTTCTTT; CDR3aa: CASSMKFGPLGTEAFF
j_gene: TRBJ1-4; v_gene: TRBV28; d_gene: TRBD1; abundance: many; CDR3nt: TGTGCCAGCATCTCGGCAGGGGGTATCGAAAAACTGTTTTTT; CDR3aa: CASISAGGIEKLFF
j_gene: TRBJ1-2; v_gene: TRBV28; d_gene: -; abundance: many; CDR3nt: TGTGCCAGCAGTTTAATCGACAACTATGGCTACACCTTC; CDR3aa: CASSLIDNYGYTF
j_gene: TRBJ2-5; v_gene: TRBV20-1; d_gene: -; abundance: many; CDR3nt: TGCAGTGTTAGGAAGGTGACCCAGTACTTC; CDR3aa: CSVRKVTQYF
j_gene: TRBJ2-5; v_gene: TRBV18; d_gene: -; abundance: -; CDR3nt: TGTGCCAGCTCATTCAGGGGGGAAGAGACCCAGTACTTC; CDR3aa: CASSFRGEETQYF
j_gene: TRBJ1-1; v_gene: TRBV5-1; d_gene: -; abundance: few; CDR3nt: TGCGCCAGCAGCCCAGACAGGACTTTGAGTACTGAAGCTTTCTTT; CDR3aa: CASSPDRTLSTEAFF
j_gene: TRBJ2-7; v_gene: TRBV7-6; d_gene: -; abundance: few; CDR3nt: TGTGCCAGCAGCTTAGCGGAGGGAGACTACGAGCAGTACTTC; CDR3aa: CASSLAEGDYEQYF
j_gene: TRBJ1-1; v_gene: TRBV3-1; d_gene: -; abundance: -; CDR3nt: TGTGCCAGCTCCCGAGGGGGGACGAGCACTGAAGCTTTCTTT; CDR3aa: CASSRGGTSTEAFF
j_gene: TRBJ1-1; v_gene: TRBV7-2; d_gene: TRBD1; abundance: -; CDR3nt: TGTGCCAGCAGGGTCGAATTCCAGGGGGCAGGTGAAGCTTTCTTT; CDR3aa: CASRVEFQGAGEAFF
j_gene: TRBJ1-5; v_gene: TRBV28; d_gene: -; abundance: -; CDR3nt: TGTGCCAGCAGTTCAACCTCATATAGCAATCAGCCCCAGCATTTT; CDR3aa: CASSSTSYSNQPQHF
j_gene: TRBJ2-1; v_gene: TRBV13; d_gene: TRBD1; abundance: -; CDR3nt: TGTGCCAGCAGCTCTACCGGGACAGGGGGTTTCGCCAAAGACAATGAGCAGTTCTTC; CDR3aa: CASSSTGTGGFAKDNEQFF
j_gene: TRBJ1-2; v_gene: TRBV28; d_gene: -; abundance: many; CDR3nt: TGTGCCAGCAGTCCTTCTCCGGCTATAGGCTACACCTTC; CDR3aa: CASSPSPAIGYTF
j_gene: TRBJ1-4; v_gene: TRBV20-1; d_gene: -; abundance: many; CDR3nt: TGCAGTGCATCGGACTCGGTGGTGGAAAAACTGTTTTTT; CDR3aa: CSASDSVVEKLFF
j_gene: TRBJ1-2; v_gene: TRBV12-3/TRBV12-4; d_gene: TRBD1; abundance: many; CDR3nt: TGTGCCAGCAGAGGACAGGCGGACTATGGCTACACCTTC; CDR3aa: CASRGQADYGYTF
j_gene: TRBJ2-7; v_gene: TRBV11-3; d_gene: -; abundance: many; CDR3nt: TGTGCCAGCAGCTCGACGGGGGGACAGATCTCCTACGAGCAGTACTTC; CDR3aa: CASSSTGGQISYEQYF
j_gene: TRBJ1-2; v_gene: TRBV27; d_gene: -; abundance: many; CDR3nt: TGTGCCAGCAGTTTTCGGGGTACGGCTGGCTACACCTTC; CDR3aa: CASSFRGTAGYTF
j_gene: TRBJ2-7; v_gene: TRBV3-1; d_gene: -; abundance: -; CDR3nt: TGTGCCAGCAGCCAAGAGGGACGACAGTACTTC; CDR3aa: CASSQEGRQYF
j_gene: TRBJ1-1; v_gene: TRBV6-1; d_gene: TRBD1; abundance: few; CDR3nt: TGTGCCAGCAGTCAGTCCCGGGACAGGGTGGTGAACACTGAAGCTTTCTTT; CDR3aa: CASSQSRDRVVNTEAFF
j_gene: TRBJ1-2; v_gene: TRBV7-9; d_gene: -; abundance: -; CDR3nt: TGTGCCAGCAGCTTAGCGCTGAACGGGGACTATGGCTACACCTTC; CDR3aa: CASSLALNGDYGYTF
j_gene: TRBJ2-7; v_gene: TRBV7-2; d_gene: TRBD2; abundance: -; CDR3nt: TGTGCCAGCAGCTTGGAAGCGGGACCTTCGGAGCAGTACTTC; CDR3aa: CASSLEAGPSEQYF